These 9 T cell receptor beta chains share one sample of origin, sequenced in a study of molecular identifiers for immune sequencing clone quantification. TCRdb recomputed calls from the PCR reads with MiXCR, one row per CDR3 protein. Of about 53,000 distinct CDR3 sequences listed, about a third are singletons. The source material was naive CD8+ T cells from blood, with Jurkat cell RNA spiked in. As for subset: FACS-sorted CD8+CD4-CCR7+CD45RA+ naive T cells. These receptors were obtained from a human donor in good health. Some libraries in this study had Jurkat cell RNA spiked in.

The chain combines TRBV20-1 with TRBJ2-7, with a possible D match to TRBD1 (5 bases). CDR3 length: 11 amino acids. Per germline, CDR1 DFQATT and CDR2 SNEGSKA (reference sequence). V lost 6 bases, J lost 3 bases, and 9 bases lay in between. The CDR3 bases are TGCAGTGCAAGACAGAGCTACGAGCAGTACTTC. It encodes CSARQSYEQYF.

The chain has TRBV24-1 and TRBJ2-3; 7 bases map to TRBD2. The CDR3 has 13 residues. CDR1 is KGHDR, CDR2 SFDVKD, per germline. J was trimmed by 4 bases and V by 8 bases; bases with no gene match: 5. The CDR3 reads CATTQAGADTQYF. The CDR3 bases are TGTGCCACCACCCAGGCGGGGGCAGATACGCAGTATTTT.

The chain is built from TRBV4-3 and TRBJ2-7; TRBD1 matches 9 bases. Trimming cost V 3 bases and J 4 bases; bases outside gene matches: 4. Germline CDR1 and CDR2: LGHNA and YSLEER. The CDR3 loop spans 14 amino acids. The CDR3 spells CASSQGQGFYEQYF. For the CDR3, the DNA is TGCGCCAGCAGCCAGGGACAGGGCTTTTACGAGCAGTACTTC.

This clonotype was detected ten times or more. This sequence joins TRBV7-9 and TRBJ2-2; D may be TRBD1 (6 bases). Per germline, CDR1 SEHNR and CDR2 FQNEAQ (reference sequence). Trimming pared 11 bases from V and 6 bases from J, leaving 28 bases between. The CDR3 totals 17 residues. This chain's CDR3 is CAGAPDSARGISGELFF. Written as DNA, the CDR3 is TGTGCCGGCGCCCCGGACAGCGCCAGGGGTATTTCCGGGGAGCTGTTTTTT.

This clonotype appeared once. A much larger clone lies a single base off, so this may be a read error. V usage is TRBV7-9 and J usage is TRBJ1-1; perhaps TRBD1 as D (6 bases). CDR1 and CDR2 from the germline V gene are SEHNR and FQNEAQ (reference sequence). This CDR3 region has 14 residues. In nucleotides, the CDR3 is TGTGCCAGCAGCTTAGTGGTGGGGGCAACTGAAGCTATCTTT. This gives the protein CASSLVVGATEAIF. The full variable domain, its missing parts supplied by reference TRBV7-9 and TRBJ1-1, is DTGVSQNPRHKITKRGQNVTFRCDPISEHNRLYWYRQTLGQGPEFLTYFQNEAQLEKSRLLSDRFSAERPKGSFSTLEIQRTEQGDSAMYLCASSLVVGATEAIFGQGTRLTVV.

A word on this clonotype: Just one base apart from a much larger clone, this may be a read error. J is TRBJ2-7 and V is TRBV28, with 10 bases aligning to TRBD2. The CDR3 loop spans 15 amino acids. Germline V gene sequence: CDR1 MDHEN, CDR2 SYDVKM. CDR3 in amino acids: CTSSSTSGISYEQYF. DNA of the CDR3: TGTACCAGCAGTTCCACTAGCGGGATAAGCTACGAGCAGTACTTC.

There are a few counts of this clonotype. The chain employs TRBV14 and TRBJ2-3; 11 bases are shared with TRBD2. The CDR3 is made up of 16 amino acids. The germline gives CDR1 SGHDN, CDR2 FVKESK. The ends lost 1 base at V and 2 bases at J; junction bases unmatched: 2. The CDR3: CASSQVAGGFTDTQYF. Here the CDR3 DNA reads TGTGCCAGCAGCCAAGTAGCGGGAGGGTTCACAGATACGCAGTATTTT.

This clonotype was detected once. This chain links TRBV9 with TRBJ2-2, with 7 bases lining up with TRBD2. CDR3 length equals 16 residues. In germline, CDR1 is SGDLS, CDR2 YYNGEE. V lost 5 bases, J lost 3 bases, and 10 bases stayed unmatched. CDR3 sequence reads: CASSTPGLRDTGELFF. Here the CDR3 DNA reads TGTGCCAGCAGTACCCCGGGACTAAGAGACACCGGGGAGCTGTTTTTT.

The chain employs TRBV4-2 and TRBJ2-5; D is ambiguous. The V and J ends lost 5 bases and 5 bases respectively, with 21 bases between them. The CDR3 length is 16 residues. Germline lookup yields CDR1 LGHNA and CDR2 YNFKEQ. The chain's CDR3 is CASSSLVEPTGETQYF. CDR3 bases: TGTGCCAGCAGCTCGCTAGTGGAGCCCACCGGGGAGACCCAGTACTTC.